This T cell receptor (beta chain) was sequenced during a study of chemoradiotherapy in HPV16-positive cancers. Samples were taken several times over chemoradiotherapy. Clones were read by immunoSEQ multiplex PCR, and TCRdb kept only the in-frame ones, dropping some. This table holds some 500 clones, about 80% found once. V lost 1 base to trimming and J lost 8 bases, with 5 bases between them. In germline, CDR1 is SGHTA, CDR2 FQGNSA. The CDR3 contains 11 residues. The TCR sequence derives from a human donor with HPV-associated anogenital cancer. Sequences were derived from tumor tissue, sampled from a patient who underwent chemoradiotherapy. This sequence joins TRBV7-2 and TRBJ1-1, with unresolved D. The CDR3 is CASSLVNEAFF. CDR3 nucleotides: TGTGCCAGCAGCTTAGTTAACGAAGCTTTCTTT. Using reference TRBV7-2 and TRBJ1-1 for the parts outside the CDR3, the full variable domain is GAGVSQSPSNKVTEKGKDVELRCDPISGHTALYWYRQSLGQGLEFLIYFQGNSAPDKSGLPSDRFSAERTGGSVSTLTIQRTQQEDSAVYLCASSLVNEAFFGQGTRLTVV.